Below are 27 T cell receptor beta chains sequenced from a single sample in a study of cytotoxic CD8 clonotypes in ibrutinib-treated CLL (dated by TCRdb to the early 2020s). Library preparation used the immunoSEQ multiplex PCR assay. TCRdb holds this immuneACCESS table with in-frame rearrangements only. Some clones are missing; in checked studies, unresolved V genes explain under half, and the rest has no known cause. The sample data list some 290,000 clones, and roughly 80% of these were observed just once. In total, the top ten clones hold 5% to 7% of the sample. The specimen was PBMCs, collected before ibrutinib treatment. Receptor source: a human donor with chronic lymphocytic leukemia.

The chain employs TRBV4-3 and TRBJ2-1, with TRBD1 matching 12 bases. J lost 6 bases, V lost 0 bases, and 12 bases had no gene match. The CDR3 is made up of 19 amino acids. CDR1 and CDR2 from the germline V gene are LGHNA and YSLEER. In DNA, the CDR3 is TGCGCCAGCAGCCAAGATCTAACCCGAGGGACAGGGGGCCTCAATGAGCAGTTCTTC. The encoded protein is CASSQDLTRGTGGLNEQFF.

This clone was detected only a few times. The gene calls are TRBV7-3 and TRBJ2-5, with no clear D. CDR1 SGHTA and CDR2 FQGTGA come from the germline V gene. The CDR3 loop spans 13 amino acids. The V gene lost 0 bases and the J gene lost 3 bases, with 5 bases spanning the gap. DNA of the CDR3: TGTGCCAGCAGCTTAACTAGGGAAGAGACCCAGTACTTC. It translates to CASSLTREETQYF.

The J gene is TRBJ2-3, the V gene TRBV7-2; 14 nucleotides match TRBD2. The V gene's germline CDR1 is SGHTA and CDR2 FQGNSA. CDR3 length: 18 amino acids. V lost 5 bases and J lost 1; bases outside the gene matches: 8. This chain's CDR3 is CASSRGLAGVIGTDTQYF. CDR3 DNA: TGTGCCAGCAGCCGGGGACTAGCGGGAGTTATTGGCACAGATACGCAGTATTTT.

The V and J genes are TRBV9 and TRBJ2-7; perhaps TRBD2 as D (6 bases). Looked up from germline, CDR1 is SGDLS and CDR2 is YYNGEE. V lost 1 base, J lost 7 bases, and 15 bases lay in between. The CDR3 is made up of 14 amino acids. The DNA for the CDR3 is TGTGCCAGCAGCGTATATAGCGGCGCGGGGGAGCAGTACTTC. Its translation: CASSVYSGAGEQYF.

The V gene is TRBV19, the J gene TRBJ2-7; maybe TRBD1 (6 bases). Trimming cost V 9 bases and J 3 bases, with 24 bases left between them. CDR1 and CDR2 (germline): LNHDA, SQIVND (reference sequence). The CDR3 spans 16 residues. In DNA form, the CDR3 reads TGTGCCAGCCTATGGCCCGGGACACCCAGGGACTACGAGCAGTACTTC. This encodes CASLWPGTPRDYEQYF. Based on the CDR3 plus reference TRBV19 and TRBJ2-7, the full variable domain is DGGITQSPKYLFRKEGQNVTLSCEQNLNHDAMYWYRQDPGQGLRLIYYSQIVNDFQKGDIAEGYSVSREKKESFPLTVTSAQKNPTAFYLCASLWPGTPRDYEQYFGPGTRLTVT.

The J gene is TRBJ2-2, the V gene TRBV9, with 14 bases that match TRBD2. The germline V gene has CDR1 SGDLS and CDR2 YYNGEE. J gave up 0 bases and V 5 bases, and 12 bases lay outside the gene matches. This CDR3 spans 20 amino acids. CDR3: CASRGGLAGGVGANTGELFF. For the CDR3, the DNA is TGTGCCAGCAGGGGCGGACTAGCGGGAGGAGTGGGCGCGAACACCGGGGAGCTGTTTTTT.

This chain links TRBV9 with TRBJ2-7; no firm D call. The CDR3 totals 15 residues. Germline loops: CDR1 SGDLS, CDR2 YYNGEE. V lost 2 bases, J lost 3 bases, and 15 bases lay in between. In DNA form, the CDR3 reads TGTGCCAGCAGCGTTGCCCCGACCCATTACTACGAGCAGTACTTC. Translating gives CASSVAPTHYYEQYF.

The chain combines TRBV27 with TRBJ2-3; D is ambiguous. This CDR3 has 13 residues. Deletions cut 5 bases from V and 0 bases from J, with 6 bases between. Germline values: CDR1 MNHEY, CDR2 SMNVEV (reference sequence). CDR3 residues: CASSPTSTDTQYF. In DNA form, the CDR3 reads TGTGCCAGCAGTCCGACTAGCACAGATACGCAGTATTTT.

This clone turned up a few times. V usage is TRBV10-3 and J usage is TRBJ2-1; the D gene is possibly TRBD1 (6 bases). The V gene's germline CDR1 is ENHRY and CDR2 SYGVKD. Trimming took 4 bases from V and 3 from J, leaving 13 bases between them. This CDR3 region has 15 residues. The CDR3 region is CAISVIKGDYNEQFF. The CDR3 nucleotides are TGTGCCATCAGTGTCATTAAGGGGGACTACAATGAGCAGTTCTTC.

The chain employs TRBV30 and TRBJ1-5; D ambiguous. This CDR3 spans 18 amino acids. Trimming left V 2 bases short and J 0 bases short, with 20 bases between. The germline V gene encodes CDR1 GTSNPN and CDR2 SVGIG (reference sequence). Here the CDR3 DNA reads TGTGCCTGGAGTCCTAACCCCGCTAGGTGGGCTAGCAATCAGCCCCAGCATTTT. It codes for CAWSPNPARWASNQPQHF.

The chain couples TRBV19 to TRBJ1-5; no firm D call. Germline CDR1 and CDR2: LNHDA and SQIVND (reference sequence). Trimming stripped 3 bases from V and 0 bases from J, with 9 bases between. CDR3 length: 15 amino acids. This CDR3 is CASSMTPYSNQPQHF. DNA of the CDR3: TGTGCCAGTAGTATGACCCCTTATAGCAATCAGCCCCAGCATTTT.

This clone showed up just once. The V and J genes are TRBV2 and TRBJ2-7; D gene ambiguous. Germline CDR1 SNHLY, CDR2 FYNNEI. The CDR3 is 13 residues long. The germline V and J ends were trimmed by 6 bases and 0 bases, with 9 bases remaining between them. The CDR3 DNA reads TGTGCCAGCAGGGGGTCAAGCTCCTACGAGCAGTACTTC. This gives the protein CASRGSSSYEQYF.

This chain joins TRBV27 and TRBJ2-7, with 13 bases identical to TRBD2. V dropped 4 bases and J dropped 5; count of bases not matched to a gene: 11. This CDR3 has 17 amino acids. Germline values: CDR1 MNHEY, CDR2 SMNVEV (reference sequence). The CDR3 bases are TGTGCCAGCAGTTCACTGACTAGCGGGAGGACCTTACACGAGCAGTACTTC. It is translated as CASSSLTSGRTLHEQYF.

CDR3 sequence reads: CASSLWGTDDEQYF. CDR3 nucleotides: TGTGCCAGCAGTTTATGGGGGACGGACGACGAGCAGTACTTC. V gene TRBV27 combines with J gene TRBJ2-7; D might be TRBD1 or TRBD2, each matching 5 bases. CDR3 length: 14 residues. Germline CDR1 MNHEY, CDR2 SMNVEV (reference sequence). V was trimmed by 1 base and J by 5 bases, leaving 12 bases between them.

This sequence joins TRBV18 and TRBJ2-7, with a tentative D call TRBD1 (5 bases). The CDR3 length is 15 residues. Germline V gene sequence: CDR1 KGHSH, CDR2 LQKENI. The V gene lost 3 bases and the J gene lost 3 bases, with 15 bases spanning the gap. CDR3 sequence: CASSPAGSVVYEQYF. DNA of the CDR3: TGTGCCAGCTCACCGGCAGGGTCTGTGGTCTACGAGCAGTACTTC.

The chain uses TRBV4-2 and TRBJ1-6; no firm D call. Trimming pared 4 bases from V and 6 bases from J, leaving 7 bases between. Germline V gene sequence: CDR1 LGHNA, CDR2 YNFKEQ. The CDR3 extends over 13 amino acids. CDR3 nucleotides: TGTGCCAGCAGCCCAAGGGCTAATTCACCCCTCCACTTT. Translation gives CASSPRANSPLHF.

The chain recombines TRBV9 with TRBJ2-3; D might be TRBD2 (6 bases). CDR1 is SGDLS, CDR2 YYNGEE, per germline. This CDR3 comprises 18 residues. Trimming cost V 3 bases and J 5 bases, with 25 bases left between them. For the CDR3, the DNA is TGTGCCAGCAGCGCCTTAGGGGTTAGCGGTCCGTCGGTAGATACGCAGTATTTT. This sequence encodes CASSALGVSGPSVDTQYF.

The chain has TRBV19 and TRBJ2-6; a possible D gene is TRBD1 (6 bases). CDR3 length equals 15 residues. Germline values: CDR1 LNHDA, CDR2 SQIVND (reference sequence). The V end lost 10 bases, the J end lost 1 base, and 14 bases lay between the germline ends. The CDR3 loop reads CATGTSSSGANVLTF. DNA of the CDR3: TGTGCCACGGGGACATCGAGTTCTGGGGCCAACGTCCTGACTTTC.

This clone is a singleton in its sample. The chain links TRBV18 to TRBJ2-7; TRBD1 is a possible D gene (5 bases). Germline V gene lookup returns CDR1 KGHSH and CDR2 LQKENI. This CDR3 contains 14 residues. The V end lost 4 bases, the J end lost 0 bases, and 10 bases lay between the germline ends. CDR3 nucleotides: TGTGCCAGCTCACTTAGGACACACTCCTACGAGCAGTACTTC. It specifies CASSLRTHSYEQYF.

This rearrangement joins TRBV9 to TRBJ2-3, with no clear D. This CDR3 is built from 15 residues. Trimming pared 3 bases from V and 5 bases from J, leaving 16 bases between. CDR1 SGDLS and CDR2 YYNGEE come from the germline V gene. CDR3 region: CASSEQPYEVDTQYF. CDR3 bases: TGTGCCAGCAGCGAGCAGCCGTACGAGGTAGATACGCAGTATTTT.

The chain is built from TRBV7-8 and TRBJ2-7; 7 positions agree with TRBD1. This CDR3 comprises 14 residues. J lost 3 bases, V lost 6 bases, and 8 bases had no gene match. Germline V lookup: CDR1 SGHVS, CDR2 FQNEAQ. This chain's CDR3 is CASSQDRAGYEQYF. DNA of the CDR3: TGTGCCAGCAGTCAAGACAGGGCGGGCTACGAGCAGTACTTC.

The V gene is TRBV27, the J gene TRBJ2-7; D is unresolved. This CDR3 is built from 13 residues. The germline gives CDR1 MNHEY, CDR2 SMNVEV (reference sequence). V lost 6 bases to trimming and J lost 0 bases, with 9 bases between them. CDR3 residues: CASSPGTSYEQYF. The CDR3 DNA reads as TGTGCCAGCAGCCCGGGTACCTCCTACGAGCAGTACTTC.

The genes are TRBV6-1 and TRBJ2-5, with 12 bases identical to TRBD2. The CDR3 is 16 residues long. Unmatched junction bases numbered 6, after V lost 3 bases and J lost 4 bases. Germline CDR1 reads MNHNS; CDR2 reads SASEGT. The CDR3 loop reads CASSDPRGLAGETQYF. CDR3 nucleotides: TGTGCCAGCAGTGACCCAAGGGGACTAGCGGGAGAGACCCAGTACTTC.

The chain has TRBV9 and TRBJ1-2; TRBD1 matches at 9 bases. Germline trimming cut 2 bases from V and 3 bases from J; bases unmatched to any gene: 5. The CDR3 covers 15 residues. CDR1 and CDR2 (germline): SGDLS, YYNGEE. In DNA, the CDR3 is TGTGCCAGCAGCGTGACAGGGGGAGAACACTATGGCTACACCTTC. Protein product: CASSVTGGEHYGYTF.

This clone was counted once. The gene calls are TRBV27 and TRBJ2-7; TRBD1 aligns across 8 bases. Per germline, CDR1 MNHEY and CDR2 SMNVEV (reference sequence). Germline trimming cut 3 bases from V and 5 bases from J; bases unmatched to any gene: 9. CDR3 length equals 15 residues. The DNA of the CDR3 is TGTGCCAGCAGTTTCTCCCAGACAGGGGTCGACGAGCAGTACTTC. It translates to CASSFSQTGVDEQYF.

CDR3 in DNA: TGTGCCAGCAGCTTAGAGGGGACCGGGACTCCGGGAAACACCGGGGAGCTGTTTTTT. Amino acid sequence: CASSLEGTGTPGNTGELFF. The rearrangement links TRBV7-2 to TRBJ2-2; perhaps TRBD2 as D (6 bases). Germline CDR1 SGHTA, CDR2 FQGNSA. V was shortened by 1 base and J by 2 bases, with 20 bases between the two germline ends. CDR3 length: 19 residues.

V and J are TRBV2 and TRBJ2-7; no definite D call. The V and J ends lost 5 bases and 3 bases respectively, with 11 bases between them. CDR3 size: 13 residues. The germline gives CDR1 SNHLY, CDR2 FYNNEI. The CDR3 reads CASSPTDVYEQYF. The CDR3 DNA reads TGTGCCAGCAGTCCGACGGACGTCTACGAGCAGTACTTC.